This T cell receptor (beta chain) appears in the sequencing data of a study of T-cell reconstitution after alpha-beta-depleted transplantation in children. Study observations and caveats: A year had passed since transplant, and T-cell counts and diversity by then came mostly from newly produced T cells. After transplant, at about two months, alpha-beta T cells were reportedly derived from several hundred expanded graft clones. Recipient T cells and thymic progenitors that survived were the source of the high TCRbeta diversity seen at day 60 in some patients.

This CDR3 comprises 15 residues. Trimming shortened V by 2 bases and J by 3 bases, and 12 bases separated the two germline ends. Germline CDR1 SGHRS, CDR2 YFSETQ. Unique molecular identifiers were used in preparing the TCRbeta library. TCRdb recomputed calls from the PCR reads with MiXCR, one row per CDR3 protein. The data contain about 300,000 distinct CDR3 sequences, 6% to 10% of them seen just once; the ten biggest clones take up 9.1%. A word on this clonotype: No antigen is known for it.

This material consisted of peripheral blood, taken 360 days after TCRalphabeta/CD19-depleted stem cell transplant. This TCR came from a female patient between 2 and 15 years old who had a stem cell transplant for Fanconi anemia, so the T cells may come from the graft donor. The rearrangement uses TRBV5-1 and TRBJ2-1; D is ambiguous. CDR3 sequence: CASSLVRNYYNEQFF. The DNA of the CDR3 is TGCGCCAGCAGCTTAGTTAGGAACTACTACAATGAGCAGTTCTTC.